The 3 T cell receptor beta chains presented below share a single source sample, sequenced in a study of blood T cells in healthy people across ages. It was with a sample-barcoded 5' primer and a J-beta primer mix that a second PCR of about 6 to 12 cycles was run. TCRdb processed the 5' RACE reads anew with MiXCR; each CDR3 protein has one entry. The profile shows around 800,000 distinct CDR3 sequences, more than 35% of them singletons. The sequenced sample was blood. These receptors were collected from an elderly man in good health.

The chain combines TRBV20-1 with TRBJ2-7; TRBD1 matches at 11 bases. The CDR3 loop spans 15 amino acids. Germline assignment: CDR1 DFQATT and CDR2 SNEGSKA (reference sequence). V was pared by 0 bases and J by 0 bases, with 1 base of the junction left unmatched. The CDR3 is CSARDGTGGSYEQYF. The CDR3 DNA reads as TGCAGTGCTAGAGATGGGACAGGGGGCTCCTACGAGCAGTACTTC.

A remark on this clonotype: This could be a read error, since a much larger clone is one nucleotide away. The chain carries TRBV20-1 and TRBJ2-3, with 8 bases matching TRBD2. The CDR3 extends over 16 amino acids. CDR1 and CDR2 from the germline V gene are DFQATT and SNEGSKA (reference sequence). V lost 5 bases to trimming and J lost 5 bases; unmatched junction nucleotides: 15. The CDR3 sequence is CSAGLEAGGWRDTQYF. CDR3 coding DNA: TGCAGTGCTGGTTTGGAGGCGGGAGGTTGGAGAGATACGCAGTATTTT.

This clonotype has just a few counts. The chain joins TRBV18 to TRBJ1-2; 9 bases match TRBD1. Germline-derived CDR1 and CDR2 are KGHSH and LQKENI. V lost 4 bases, J lost 10 bases, and 10 bases stayed unmatched. This CDR3 region has 14 residues. The CDR3 loop reads CASSRGQGEFDYTF. The CDR3, as DNA: TGTGCCAGCTCACGGGGACAGGGAGAGTTTGACTACACCTTC.